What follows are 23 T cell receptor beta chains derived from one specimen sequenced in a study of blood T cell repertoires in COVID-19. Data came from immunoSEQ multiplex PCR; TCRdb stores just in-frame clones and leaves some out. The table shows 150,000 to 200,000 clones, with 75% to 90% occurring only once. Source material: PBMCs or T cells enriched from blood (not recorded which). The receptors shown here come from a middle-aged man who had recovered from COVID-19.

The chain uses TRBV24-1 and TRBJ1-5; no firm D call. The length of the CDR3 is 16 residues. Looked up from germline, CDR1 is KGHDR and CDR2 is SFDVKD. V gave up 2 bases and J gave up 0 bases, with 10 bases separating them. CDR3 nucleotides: TGTGCCACCAGTGATTCACGTCGGGATAGCAATCAGCCCCAGCATTTT. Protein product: CATSDSRRDSNQPQHF.

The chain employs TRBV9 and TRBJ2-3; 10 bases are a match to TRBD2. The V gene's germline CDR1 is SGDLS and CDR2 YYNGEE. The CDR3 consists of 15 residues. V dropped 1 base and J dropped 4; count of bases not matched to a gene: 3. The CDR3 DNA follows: TGTGCCAGCAGCGTAAGCGGGAGGGTCCCAGATACGCAGTATTTT. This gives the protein CASSVSGRVPDTQYF.

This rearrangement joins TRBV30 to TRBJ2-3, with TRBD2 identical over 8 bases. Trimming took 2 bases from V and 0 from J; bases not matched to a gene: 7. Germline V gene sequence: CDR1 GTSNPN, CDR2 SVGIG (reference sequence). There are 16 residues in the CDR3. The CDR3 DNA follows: TGTGCCTGGAGTCCTCGGGGGGGAACTAGCACAGATACGCAGTATTTT. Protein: CAWSPRGGTSTDTQYF.

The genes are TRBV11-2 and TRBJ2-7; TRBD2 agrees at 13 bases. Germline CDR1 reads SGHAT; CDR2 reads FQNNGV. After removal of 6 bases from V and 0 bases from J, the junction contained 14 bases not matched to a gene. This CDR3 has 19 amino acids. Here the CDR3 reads CASSFPWTSGGGSSYEQYF. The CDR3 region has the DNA TGTGCCAGCAGTTTCCCTTGGACTAGCGGGGGAGGAAGCTCCTACGAGCAGTACTTC.

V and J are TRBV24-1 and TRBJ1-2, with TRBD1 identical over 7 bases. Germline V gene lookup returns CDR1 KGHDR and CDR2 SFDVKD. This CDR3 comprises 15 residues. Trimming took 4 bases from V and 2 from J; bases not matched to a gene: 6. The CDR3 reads CATSDPTGRNYGYTF. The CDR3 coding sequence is TGTGCCACCAGTGACCCGACAGGGAGGAACTATGGCTACACCTTC.

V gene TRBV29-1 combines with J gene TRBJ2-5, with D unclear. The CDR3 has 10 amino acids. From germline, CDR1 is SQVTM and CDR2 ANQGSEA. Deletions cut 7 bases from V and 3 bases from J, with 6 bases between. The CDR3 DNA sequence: TGCAGCGCCAGTGAAGAGACCCAGTACTTC. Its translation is CSASEETQYF.

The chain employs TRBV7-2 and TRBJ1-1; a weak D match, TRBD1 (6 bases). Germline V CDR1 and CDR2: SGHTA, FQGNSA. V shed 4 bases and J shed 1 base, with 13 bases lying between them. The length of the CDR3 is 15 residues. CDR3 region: CASSSQTGRNTEAFF. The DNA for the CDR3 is TGTGCCAGCAGCTCCCAGACAGGAAGGAACACTGAAGCTTTCTTT.

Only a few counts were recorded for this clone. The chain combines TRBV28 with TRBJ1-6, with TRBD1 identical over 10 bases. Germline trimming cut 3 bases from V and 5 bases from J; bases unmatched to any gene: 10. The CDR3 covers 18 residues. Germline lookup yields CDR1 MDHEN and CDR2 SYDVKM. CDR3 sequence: CASSFFGTGERDNSPLHF. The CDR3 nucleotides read TGTGCCAGCAGTTTTTTCGGGACAGGGGAAAGAGATAATTCACCCCTCCACTTT.

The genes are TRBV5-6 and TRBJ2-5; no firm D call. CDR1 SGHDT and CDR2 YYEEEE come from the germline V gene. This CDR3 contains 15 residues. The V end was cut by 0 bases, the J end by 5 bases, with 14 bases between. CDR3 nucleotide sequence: TGTGCCAGCAGCTTGGATTCAGGCCTGTGGGAGACCCAGTACTTC. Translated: CASSLDSGLWETQYF.

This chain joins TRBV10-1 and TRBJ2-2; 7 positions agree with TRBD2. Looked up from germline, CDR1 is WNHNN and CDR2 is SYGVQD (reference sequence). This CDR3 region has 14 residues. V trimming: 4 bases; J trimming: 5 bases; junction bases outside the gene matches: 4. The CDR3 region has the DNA TGCGCCAGCAGTGCTAGCGGAGATACCGGGGAGCTGTTTTTT. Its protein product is CASSASGDTGELFF.

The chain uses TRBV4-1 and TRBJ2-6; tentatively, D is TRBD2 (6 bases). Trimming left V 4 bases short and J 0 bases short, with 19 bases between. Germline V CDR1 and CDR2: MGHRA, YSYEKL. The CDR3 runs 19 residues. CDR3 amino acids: CASSPWGGKTLSGANVLTF. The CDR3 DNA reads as TGCGCCAGCAGCCCCTGGGGCGGGAAAACTCTCTCTGGGGCCAACGTCCTGACTTTC.

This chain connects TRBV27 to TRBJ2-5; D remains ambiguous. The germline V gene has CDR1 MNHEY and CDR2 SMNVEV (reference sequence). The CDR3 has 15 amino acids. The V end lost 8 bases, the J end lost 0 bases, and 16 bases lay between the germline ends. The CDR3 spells CASSLGPKNQETQYF. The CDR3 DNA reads TGTGCCAGCTCCCTTGGCCCGAAGAACCAAGAGACCCAGTACTTC.

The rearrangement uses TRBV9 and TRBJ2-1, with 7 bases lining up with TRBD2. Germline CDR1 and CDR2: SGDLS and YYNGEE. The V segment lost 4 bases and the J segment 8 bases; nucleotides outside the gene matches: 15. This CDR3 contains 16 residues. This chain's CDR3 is CASSPAVGGWTDEQFF. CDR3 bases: TGTGCCAGCAGCCCAGCGGTCGGGGGGTGGACGGATGAGCAGTTCTTC.

CDR3 sequence: CASSPAQGSLYGYTF. CDR3 in DNA: TGTGCCAGCAGCCCCGCCCAGGGATCCCTCTATGGCTACACCTTC. The chain joins TRBV11-2 to TRBJ1-2; D possibly corresponds to TRBD1 (5 bases). V was clipped by 5 bases and J by 4 bases, with 17 bases between them. Looked up from germline, CDR1 is SGHAT and CDR2 is FQNNGV. The CDR3 is made up of 15 amino acids.

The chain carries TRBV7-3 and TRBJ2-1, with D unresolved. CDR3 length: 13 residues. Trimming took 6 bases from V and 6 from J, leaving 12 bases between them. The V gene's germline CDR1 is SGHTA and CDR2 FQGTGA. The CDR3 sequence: CASSPAGGNEQFF. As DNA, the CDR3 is TGTGCCAGCAGTCCCGCCGGCGGCAATGAGCAGTTCTTC.

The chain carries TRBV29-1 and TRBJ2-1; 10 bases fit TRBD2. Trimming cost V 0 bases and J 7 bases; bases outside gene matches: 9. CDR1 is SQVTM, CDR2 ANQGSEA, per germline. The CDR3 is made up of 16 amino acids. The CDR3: CSVEDRASGRRNEQFF. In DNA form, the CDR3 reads TGCAGCGTTGAAGATAGGGCTAGCGGGAGAAGGAATGAGCAGTTCTTC.

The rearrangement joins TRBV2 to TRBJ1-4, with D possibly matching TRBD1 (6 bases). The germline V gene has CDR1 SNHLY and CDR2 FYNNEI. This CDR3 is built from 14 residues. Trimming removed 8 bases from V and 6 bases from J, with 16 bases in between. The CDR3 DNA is TGTGCCAGCCATAGGGGGGGCGCGGATGAAAAACTGTTTTTT. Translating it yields CASHRGGADEKLFF.

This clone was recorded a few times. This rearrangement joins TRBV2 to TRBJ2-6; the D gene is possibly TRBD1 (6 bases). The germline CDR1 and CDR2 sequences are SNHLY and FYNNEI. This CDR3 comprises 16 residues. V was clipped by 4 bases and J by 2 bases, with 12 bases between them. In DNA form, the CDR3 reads TGTGCCAGCAGTGGAGTATCAGGGGCTGGGGCCAACGTCCTGACTTTC. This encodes CASSGVSGAGANVLTF. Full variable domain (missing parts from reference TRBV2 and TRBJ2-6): EPEVTQTPSHQVTQMGQEVILRCVPISNHLYFYWYRQILGQKVEFLVSFYNNEISEKSEIFDDQFSVERPDGSNFTLKIRSTKLEDSAMYFCASSGVSGAGANVLTFGAGSRLTVL.

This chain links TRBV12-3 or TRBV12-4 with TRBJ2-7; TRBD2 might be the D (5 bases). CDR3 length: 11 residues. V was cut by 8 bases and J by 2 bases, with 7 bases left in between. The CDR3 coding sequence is TGTGCCAGCCGGGGAGCCTACGAGCAGTACTTC. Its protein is CASRGAYEQYF.

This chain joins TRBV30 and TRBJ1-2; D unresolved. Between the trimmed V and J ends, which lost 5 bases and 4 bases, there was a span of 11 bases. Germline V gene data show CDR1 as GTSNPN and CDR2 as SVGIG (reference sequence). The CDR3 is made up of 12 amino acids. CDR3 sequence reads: CAWALGAYGYTF. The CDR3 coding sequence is TGTGCCTGGGCCTTGGGAGCCTATGGCTACACCTTC.

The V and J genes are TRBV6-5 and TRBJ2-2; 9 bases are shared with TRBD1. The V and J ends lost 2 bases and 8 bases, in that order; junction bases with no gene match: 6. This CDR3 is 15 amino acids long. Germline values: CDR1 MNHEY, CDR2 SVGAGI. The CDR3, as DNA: TGTGCCAGCAGTTACGAGGACAGGGGCCCTGGGGAGCTGTTTTTT. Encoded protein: CASSYEDRGPGELFF.

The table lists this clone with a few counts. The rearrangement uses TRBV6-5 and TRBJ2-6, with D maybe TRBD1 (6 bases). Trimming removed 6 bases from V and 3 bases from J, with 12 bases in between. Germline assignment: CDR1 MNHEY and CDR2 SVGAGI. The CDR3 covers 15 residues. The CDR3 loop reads CASSNRDGGANVLTF. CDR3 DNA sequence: TGTGCCAGCAGCAACAGGGACGGTGGGGCCAACGTCCTGACTTTC.

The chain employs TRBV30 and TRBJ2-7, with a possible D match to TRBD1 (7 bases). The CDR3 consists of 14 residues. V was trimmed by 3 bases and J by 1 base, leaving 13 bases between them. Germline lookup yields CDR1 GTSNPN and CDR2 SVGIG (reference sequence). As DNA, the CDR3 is TGTGCCTGGAGGCGGGACAGTTTGTCCTACGAGCAGTACTTC. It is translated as CAWRRDSLSYEQYF.